The 3 T cell receptor beta chains below were found in one sample sequenced in a study of T cells in Graves' hyperthyroidism and ophthalmopathy. Amplified TCR beta CDR3 regions came from RNA transcripts. A set of HTBI primers served as the primers for a first-round RT-PCR of the TCR CDR3. In TCRdb, the multiplex PCR reads were re-called with MiXCR into one record per CDR3 protein. Counted here are some 510,000 distinct CDR3 sequences, more than 20% occurring once; the ten biggest clones make up about 26%. Input material: blood. These receptors came from a man aged 18 to 35 with Graves' hyperthyroidism.

To note about this clonotype: One end of the junction varies from germline; a read error may be responsible. V is TRBV18 and J is TRBJ1-1; D ambiguous. Germline V gene sequence: CDR1 KGHSH, CDR2 LQKENI. This CDR3 region has 12 residues. CDR3 protein: CASSRPNTDAFF. The CDR3 nucleotides are TGTGCCAGCTCGAGGCCTAACACTGACGCTTTCTTT.

This chain joins TRBV12-3 or TRBV12-4 and TRBJ1-2; D possibly corresponds to TRBD1 (6 bases). The CDR3 totals 15 residues. V was trimmed by 6 bases and J by 6 bases, leaving 20 bases between them. The CDR3 DNA reads as TGTGCCAGCAGCCCCTTGAGGGGGGGCGGGAATGGCTACACCTTC. Amino acid sequence: CASSPLRGGGNGYTF.

This clonotype was detected many times. The V gene is TRBV6-1, the J gene TRBJ2-7, with 12 bases fitting TRBD1. The CDR3 sequence is 13 residues long. CDR1 and CDR2 (germline): MNHNS, SASEGT. The J segment lost 6 bases and the V segment lost 8 bases, leaving 5 bases of the junction unmatched. CDR3 loop: CASSGTGGGEQYF. In DNA, the CDR3 is TGTGCCAGCTCCGGGACAGGGGGCGGCGAGCAGTACTTC.